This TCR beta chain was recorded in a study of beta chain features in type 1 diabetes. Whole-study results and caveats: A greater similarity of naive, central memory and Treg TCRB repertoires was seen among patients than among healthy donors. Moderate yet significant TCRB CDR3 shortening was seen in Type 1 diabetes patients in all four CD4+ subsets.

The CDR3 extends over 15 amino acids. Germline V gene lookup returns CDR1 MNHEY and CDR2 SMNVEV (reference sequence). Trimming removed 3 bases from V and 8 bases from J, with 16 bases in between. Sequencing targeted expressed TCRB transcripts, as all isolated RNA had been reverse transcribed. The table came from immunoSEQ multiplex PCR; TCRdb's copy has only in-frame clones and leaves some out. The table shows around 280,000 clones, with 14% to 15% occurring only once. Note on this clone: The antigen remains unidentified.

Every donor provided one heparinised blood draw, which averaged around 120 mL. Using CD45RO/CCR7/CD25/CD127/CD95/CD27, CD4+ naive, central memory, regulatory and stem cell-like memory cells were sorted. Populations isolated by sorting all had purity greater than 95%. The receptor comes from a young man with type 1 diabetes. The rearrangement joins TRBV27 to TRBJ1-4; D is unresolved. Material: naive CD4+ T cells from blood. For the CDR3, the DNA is TGTGCCAGCAGTTTTCGATCGGGGATAGGAGAAAAACTGTTTTTT. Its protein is CASSFRSGIGEKLFF.